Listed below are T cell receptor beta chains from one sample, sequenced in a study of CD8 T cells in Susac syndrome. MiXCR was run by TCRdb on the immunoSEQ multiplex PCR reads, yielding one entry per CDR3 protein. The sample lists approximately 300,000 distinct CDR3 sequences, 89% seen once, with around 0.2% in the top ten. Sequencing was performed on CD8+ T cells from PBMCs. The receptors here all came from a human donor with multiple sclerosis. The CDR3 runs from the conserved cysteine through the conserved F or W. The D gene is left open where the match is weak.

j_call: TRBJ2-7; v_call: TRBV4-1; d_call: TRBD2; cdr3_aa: CASSQPPGLNSYEQYF; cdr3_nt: TGCGCCAGCAGCCAGCCTCCGGGACTAAACTCCTACGAGCAGTACTTC
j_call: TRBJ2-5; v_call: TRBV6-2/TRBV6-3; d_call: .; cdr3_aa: CASKPRGREETQYF; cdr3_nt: TGTGCCAGCAAACCCAGGGGACGAGAAGAGACCCAGTACTTC
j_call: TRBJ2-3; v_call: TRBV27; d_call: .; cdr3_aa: CASSFQNPDTQYF; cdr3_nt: TGTGCCAGCAGTTTCCAAAATCCAGATACGCAGTATTTT
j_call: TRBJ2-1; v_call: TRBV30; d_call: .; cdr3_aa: CAWSVASSYNEQFF; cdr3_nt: TGTGCCTGGAGTGTAGCTAGCTCCTACAATGAGCAGTTCTTC
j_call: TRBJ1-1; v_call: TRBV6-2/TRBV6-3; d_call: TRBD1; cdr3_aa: CASRQGRNTEAFF; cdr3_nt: TGTGCCAGCAGACAGGGGAGGAACACTGAAGCTTTCTTT
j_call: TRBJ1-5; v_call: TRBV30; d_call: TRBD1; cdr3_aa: CAWSLGQRIKPQHF; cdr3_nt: TGTGCCTGGAGTCTGGGACAGAGAATTAAGCCCCAGCATTTT
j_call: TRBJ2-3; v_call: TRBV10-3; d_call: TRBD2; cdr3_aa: CAISVAGGTDTQYF; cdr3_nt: TGTGCCATCAGTGTAGCGGGAGGCACAGATACGCAGTATTTT
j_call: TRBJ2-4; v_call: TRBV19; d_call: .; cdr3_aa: CASSIGAVIQYF; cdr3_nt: TGTGCCAGTAGTATAGGGGCCGTCATTCAGTACTTC
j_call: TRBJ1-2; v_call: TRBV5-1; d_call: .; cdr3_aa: CASSLVNGPRGYTF; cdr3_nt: TGCGCCAGCAGCTTGGTAAACGGTCCTCGTGGCTACACCTTC
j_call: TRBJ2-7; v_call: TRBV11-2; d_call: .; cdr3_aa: CASSLLRNYEQYF; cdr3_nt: TGTGCCAGCAGCCTCCTAAGAAACTACGAGCAGTACTTC
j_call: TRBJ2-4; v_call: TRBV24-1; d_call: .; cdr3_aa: CATSDIGGNIQYF; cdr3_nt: TGTGCCACCAGTGATATCGGTGGGAACATTCAGTACTTC